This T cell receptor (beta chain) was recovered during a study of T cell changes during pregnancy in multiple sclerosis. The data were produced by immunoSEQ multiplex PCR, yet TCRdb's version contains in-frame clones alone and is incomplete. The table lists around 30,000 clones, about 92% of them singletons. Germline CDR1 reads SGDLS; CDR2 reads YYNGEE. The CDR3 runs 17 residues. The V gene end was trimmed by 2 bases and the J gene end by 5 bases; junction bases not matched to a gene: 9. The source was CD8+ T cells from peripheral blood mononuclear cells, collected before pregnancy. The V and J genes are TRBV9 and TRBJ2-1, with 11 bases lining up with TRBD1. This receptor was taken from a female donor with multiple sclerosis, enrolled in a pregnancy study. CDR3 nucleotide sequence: TGTGCCAGCAGCGTCGGGACAGGGGGTTACTCAAACAATGAGCAGTTCTTC. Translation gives CASSVGTGGYSNNEQFF.